Listed below are T cell receptor beta chains from one sample, sequenced in a study of T cells in Graves' hyperthyroidism and ophthalmopathy. TCRdb ran MiXCR on the multiplex PCR reads and lists one entry per CDR3 protein. The sample has 300,000 to 450,000 distinct CDR3 sequences, around a sixth seen once. Sequences were obtained from blood. These receptors originate from a woman aged 18-35 years with Graves' hyperthyroidism that later progressed to Graves' ophthalmopathy. The CDR3 runs from the conserved cysteine through the conserved F or W. A D gene is named only where the DNA matches it firmly. The size entry is marked missing in some rows and otherwise reads once, few, many or a size class.

j_gene: TRBJ2-5; abundance: NA; v_gene: TRBV7-9; d_gene: TRBD1; CDR3aa: CASRSGQGDETQYF; CDR3nt: TGTGCCAGCAGGTCCGGACAGGGAGACGAGACCCAGTACTTC
j_gene: TRBJ2-4; abundance: few; v_gene: TRBV7-9; d_gene: NA; CDR3aa: CASSLGTPLAKNIQYF; CDR3nt: TGTGCCAGCAGCTTAGGGACACCCCTAGCCAAAAACATTCAGTACTTC
j_gene: TRBJ2-1; abundance: NA; v_gene: TRBV30; d_gene: NA; CDR3aa: CAWSKGLSRRTDVEQFF; CDR3nt: TGTGCCTGGAGTAAGGGCCTTTCGAGGAGAACGGACGTTGAGCAGTTCTTC
j_gene: TRBJ2-1; abundance: few; v_gene: TRBV28; d_gene: NA; CDR3aa: CASSLGHNNEQFF; CDR3nt: TGTGCCAGCAGTTTAGGGCATAACAATGAGCAGTTCTTC
j_gene: TRBJ2-1; abundance: few; v_gene: TRBV18; d_gene: NA; CDR3aa: CASSPPSRVTNNEQFF; CDR3nt: TGTGCCAGCTCACCACCGAGTAGGGTGACAAACAATGAGCAGTTCTTC
j_gene: TRBJ1-4; abundance: many; v_gene: TRBV15; d_gene: NA; CDR3aa: CATSRSAGNNEKLFF; CDR3nt: TGTGCCACCAGCAGATCCGCAGGAAATAATGAAAAACTGTTTTTT
j_gene: TRBJ2-5; abundance: many; v_gene: TRBV24-1; d_gene: NA; CDR3aa: CATSDGGFDETQYF; CDR3nt: TGTGCCACCAGTGATGGCGGGTTCGACGAGACCCAGTACTTC
j_gene: TRBJ1-1; abundance: NA; v_gene: TRBV2; d_gene: TRBD1; CDR3aa: CASTRDRRYTEAFF; CDR3nt: TGTGCCAGCACAAGGGACAGACGTTACACTGAAGCTTTCTTT
j_gene: TRBJ1-4; abundance: few; v_gene: TRBV30; d_gene: NA; CDR3aa: CALRLLSGRTNEKLFF; CDR3nt: TGTGCCTTGAGACTATTAAGCGGTCGGACTAATGAAAAACTGTTTTTT
j_gene: TRBJ2-3; abundance: NA; v_gene: TRBV11-2; d_gene: NA; CDR3aa: CASSLDPLVDTQYF; CDR3nt: TGTGCCAGCAGCTTAGACCCACTAGTGGATACGCAGTATTTT
j_gene: TRBJ2-1; abundance: NA; v_gene: TRBV15; d_gene: NA; CDR3aa: CATSRGELLSYNEQFF; CDR3nt: TGTGCCACCAGCAGAGGTGAGCTCCTCTCCTACAATGAGCAGTTCTTC
j_gene: TRBJ2-6; abundance: many; v_gene: TRBV7-2; d_gene: NA; CDR3aa: CASSLVTGGGANVLTF; CDR3nt: TGTGCCAGCAGCTTAGTAACGGGCGGAGGGGCCAACGTCCTGACTTTC
j_gene: TRBJ2-1; abundance: few; v_gene: TRBV2; d_gene: TRBD2; CDR3aa: CASRSQGLAGVEQFF; CDR3nt: TGTGCCAGCAGATCCCAGGGACTAGCGGGAGTTGAGCAGTTCTTC
j_gene: TRBJ1-1; abundance: few; v_gene: TRBV27; d_gene: TRBD1; CDR3aa: CASSLNRGNTEAFF; CDR3nt: TGTGCCAGCAGTTTGAACAGGGGGAACACTGAAGCTTTCTTT
j_gene: TRBJ2-5; abundance: many; v_gene: TRBV6-1; d_gene: TRBD2; CDR3aa: CASSEGLARVETQYF; CDR3nt: TGTGCCAGCAGTGAAGGACTAGCCCGAGTGGAGACCCAGTACTTC
j_gene: TRBJ2-3; abundance: many; v_gene: TRBV11-3; d_gene: TRBD2; CDR3aa: CASSLQAGVTDTQYF; CDR3nt: TGTGCCAGCAGCCTCCAAGCGGGAGTCACAGATACGCAGTATTTT
j_gene: TRBJ1-1; abundance: many; v_gene: TRBV20-1; d_gene: NA; CDR3aa: CSAGRGSHTEAFF; CDR3nt: TGCAGTGCTGGCCGTGGTTCGCACACTGAAGCTTTCTTT
j_gene: TRBJ1-1; abundance: many; v_gene: TRBV20-1; d_gene: NA; CDR3aa: CRATGGSTEAFF; CDR3nt: TGCAGAGCTACCGGAGGAAGCACTGAAGCTTTCTTT
j_gene: TRBJ1-1; abundance: few; v_gene: TRBV20-1; d_gene: NA; CDR3aa: CSAHGEWSTEAFF; CDR3nt: TGCAGTGCCCATGGGGAGTGGAGCACTGAAGCTTTCTTT
j_gene: TRBJ2-3; abundance: NA; v_gene: TRBV25-1; d_gene: NA; CDR3aa: CASSPGYTDTQYF; CDR3nt: TGTGCCAGCAGTCCGGGGTACACAGATACGCAGTATTTT
j_gene: TRBJ1-2; abundance: NA; v_gene: TRBV29-1; d_gene: NA; CDR3aa: CSVPGHAPGYTF; CDR3nt: TGCAGCGTTCCCGGACACGCCCCTGGCTACACCTTC
j_gene: TRBJ2-5; abundance: many; v_gene: TRBV13; d_gene: NA; CDR3aa: CASSPQGEVETQYF; CDR3nt: TGTGCCAGCAGCCCTCAGGGGGAGGTGGAGACCCAGTACTTC
j_gene: TRBJ2-2; abundance: few; v_gene: TRBV11-2; d_gene: NA; CDR3aa: CASSLASGSPPIGELFF; CDR3nt: TGTGCCAGCAGCTTAGCTTCGGGGTCTCCCCCTATCGGGGAGCTGTTTTTT
j_gene: TRBJ2-1; abundance: NA; v_gene: TRBV20-1; d_gene: TRBD2; CDR3aa: CSAVTGWRGLAGINEQFF; CDR3nt: TGCAGTGCCGTGACGGGATGGCGAGGACTAGCGGGGATCAATGAGCAGTTCTTC
j_gene: TRBJ2-3; abundance: many; v_gene: TRBV20-1; d_gene: TRBD2; CDR3aa: CSVTSGNTDTQYF; CDR3nt: TGCAGTGTCACTAGCGGGAACACAGATACGCAGTATTTT
j_gene: TRBJ2-1; abundance: few; v_gene: TRBV12-3/TRBV12-4; d_gene: TRBD2; CDR3aa: CASSPTSGRAYEQFF; CDR3nt: TGTGCCAGCAGTCCTACTAGCGGGAGGGCCTATGAGCAGTTCTTC
j_gene: TRBJ1-5; abundance: NA; v_gene: TRBV19; d_gene: NA; CDR3aa: CASSIRLNQPQHF; CDR3nt: TGTGCCAGTAGTATCCGCCTAAATCAGCCCCAGCATTTT
j_gene: TRBJ1-1; abundance: many; v_gene: TRBV3-1; d_gene: TRBD1; CDR3aa: CASSPTGQGIPEAFF; CDR3nt: TGTGCCAGCAGCCCAACGGGACAGGGGATTCCTGAAGCTTTCTTT
j_gene: TRBJ2-7; abundance: NA; v_gene: TRBV5-1; d_gene: NA; CDR3aa: CASSLWSGRVNEQYF; CDR3nt: TGCGCCAGCAGCTTGTGGTCAGGAAGGGTTAACGAGCAGTACTTC